These 9 T cell receptor beta chains originate from one sample sequenced in a study of blood T cell repertoires in COVID-19 (dated by TCRdb to the early 2020s). Receptors were amplified or captured by the immunoSEQ multiplex PCR assay. TCRdb provides this immuneACCESS table in a form limited to in-frame rearrangements. Some clones are lacking; in checked studies, under half of them reflect an unresolved V gene, and why the rest are absent is not known. This sample holds 56,000 or so clones; 85% to 90% were observed only once. Roughly 43% of the sample rests with the top ten. Sequencing was performed on peripheral blood. The receptors here all came from a woman in her fifties or sixties with COVID-19, enrolled during active disease.

This clone was counted a single time. V gene TRBV29-1 combines with J gene TRBJ1-2; D call uncertain. The CDR3 has 11 amino acids. The V end lost 6 bases, the J end lost 6 bases, and 11 bases lay between the germline ends. CDR1 is SQVTM, CDR2 ANQGSEA, per germline. CDR3 DNA: TGCAGCGTCCATGCCGGGAATGGCTACACCTTC. It translates to CSVHAGNGYTF.

The V gene is TRBV29-1, the J gene TRBJ2-3; D unresolved. Trimming cost V 4 bases and J 4 bases, with 9 bases left between them. The CDR3 contains 12 residues. Per the germline V gene, CDR1 is SQVTM and CDR2 is ANQGSEA. The CDR3 is CSVGPVPDTQYF. Here the CDR3 DNA reads TGCAGCGTTGGTCCGGTCCCAGATACGCAGTATTTT.

This sequence joins TRBV5-1 and TRBJ1-1, with 8 positions matching TRBD1. CDR3 length equals 16 residues. J gave up 3 bases and V 5 bases, and 12 bases lay outside the gene matches. CDR1 SGHRS and CDR2 YFSETQ come from the germline V gene. DNA for the CDR3: TGCGCCAGCAGACGGACAGGGTTCGGTCGGGACACTGAAGCTTTCTTT. This codes for CASRRTGFGRDTEAFF.

CDR3 in DNA: TGCGCCAGCAGCCCCGGGGAGGAACGATTCAATGAAAAACTGTTTTTT. Translation: CASSPGEERFNEKLFF. The chain uses TRBV4-1 and TRBJ1-4; no clear D gene. Germline-derived CDR1 and CDR2 are MGHRA and YSYEKL. V was cut by 4 bases and J by 5 bases, with 17 bases left in between. The CDR3 extends over 16 amino acids.

This clone was picked up a small number of times. This rearrangement joins TRBV29-1 to TRBJ1-1; tentative D call: TRBD1 (6 bases). Trimming removed 7 bases at V and 7 bases at J, with 13 bases between. CDR1 SQVTM and CDR2 ANQGSEA come from the germline V gene. There are 11 residues in the CDR3. The CDR3 nucleotides are TGCAGCGCAGGACAGCAGGGTGAAGCTTTCTTT. Translated, it gives CSAGQQGEAFF.

V gene TRBV3-1 (or the pseudogene TRBV3-2) combines with J gene TRBJ1-1, with D maybe TRBD1 (6 bases). CDR3 length: 13 residues. The V gene lost 5 bases and the J gene lost 2 bases, with 9 bases spanning the gap. Germline V gene data show CDR1 as LGHDT and CDR2 as YNNKEL (reference sequence). CDR3 in DNA: TGTGCCAGCAGCAGACAGGAAAACACTGAAGCTTTCTTT. Residues: CASSRQENTEAFF.

The chain recombines TRBV6-6 with TRBJ2-3; perhaps TRBD2 as D (7 bases). Looked up from germline, CDR1 is MNHNY and CDR2 is SVGAGI (reference sequence). The CDR3 is 13 residues long. Trimming left V 3 bases short and J 6 bases short, with 10 bases between. CDR3 sequence: CASSYKGGDTQYF. Written as DNA, the CDR3 is TGTGCCAGCAGTTATAAGGGGGGGGATACGCAGTATTTT.

CDR3 region: CASSQQRGTAEAFF. The CDR3 DNA sequence: TGCGCCAGCAGCCAACAACGGGGGACGGCTGAAGCTTTCTTT. V and J are TRBV4-3 and TRBJ1-1; TRBD1 is a possible D gene (5 bases). The germline V gene has CDR1 LGHNA and CDR2 YSLEER. With 2 bases removed from V and 6 bases from J, the gap between germline ends came to 13 bases. The length of the CDR3 is 14 residues.

This chain links TRBV19 with TRBJ2-2, with 9 positions matching TRBD1. In germline, CDR1 is LNHDA, CDR2 SQIVND (reference sequence). The CDR3 is 16 amino acids. Trimming at V came to 4 bases and at J to 1 base, leaving 4 bases not matched to a gene. The CDR3 region has the DNA TGTGCCAGTAGTACCCGGGGACAGGGGAACACCGGGGAGCTGTTTTTT. This sequence encodes CASSTRGQGNTGELFF.